Detailed here is one T cell receptor beta chain. CDR3 length equals 14 residues. Germline trimming cut 4 bases from V and 3 bases from J; bases unmatched to any gene: 3. TCRdb's table, derived via immunoSEQ multiplex PCR, lists solely in-frame clones and lacks some. The sample includes about 980,000 clones, around three quarters of them seen just once. This sample stems from a study of shared clonotypes between healthy human individuals. The sample comprised memory CD4+ T cells sorted from blood. Sample subset: CD45RA-negative fraction. The source of this sequence is a man between 18 and 35 years old in good health. V is TRBV5-3 and J is TRBJ1-2; 10 bases are a match to TRBD1. TRBV5-3 is an ORF, with its function uncertain. The CDR3 bases are TGTGCCAGAAGCGGGGACAGGGGTGACTATGGCTACACCTTC. It codes for CARSGDRGDYGYTF.